This entry describes one T cell receptor (beta chain). Generated by immunoSEQ multiplex PCR, the TCRdb table keeps only in-frame clones and is missing some. The table records about 32,000 clones, around four fifths of them present only once. Treatment here: preoperative locoregional IRX-2 cytokine immunotherapy. Patients received preoperative, locoregional IRX-2 cytokine immunotherapy in a phase Ib study. The source of the sample is a study of preoperative IRX-2 immunotherapy in early breast cancer. V was shortened by 6 bases and J by 1 base, with 10 bases between the two germline ends. The CDR3 spans 14 residues.

This clonotype originated in a human donor with breast cancer. Sequences were derived from lymph node tissue, sampled from a patient treated with IRX-2 immunotherapy. J is TRBJ1-3 and V is TRBV6-7; no clear D. TRBV6-7 has ORF status, its function being uncertain. The CDR3: CASSPGRSGNTIYF. DNA for the CDR3: TGTGCCAGCAGCCCCGGTCGGTCTGGAAACACCATATATTTT.